This T cell receptor beta chain derives from a study of T cells in Graves' hyperthyroidism and ophthalmopathy (dated by TCRdb to between 2017 and 2020). About the study as a whole: Peripheral blood samples were taken at initial diagnosis, before any treatment was given. TCR V-J signatures able to tell the groups apart were searched for in a discovery cohort of about a hundred patients, of whom 43 had Graves' ophthalmopathy and roughly 59 had stable Graves' hyperthyroidism. The roughly 91 discovery patients were randomly split 7:3 into training and test sets. In addition, the study compared T-cell repertoires in thyroid tissue and in blood from six Graves' hyperthyroidism patients. Whether ophthalmopathy could be predicted prospectively was tested in an independent validation cohort made up of approximately 19 hyperthyroidism patients plus 17 patients who later progressed to ophthalmopathy. According to the paper, TCR Vbeta CDR3 sequencing was carried out on roughly 130 peripheral blood samples, which came from more than 40 ophthalmopathy, 75 to 80 hyperthyroidism and roughly 17 progressor patients. After blood sampling, hyperthyroidism patients were treated with methimazole at a starting dose of 30 mg daily, and ophthalmopathy patients were treated with high-dose intravenous methylprednisolone. What the study reported, not specific to this receptor: A model built on a 13 V-J signature distinguished ophthalmopathy from stable hyperthyroidism, reaching roughly 88% sensitivity and 81.08% specificity in cross-validation and 80%/75% in testing. Most expanded thyroid clonotypes (frequency above 0.001) were also found in blood, which suggests that blood repertoires may mirror thyroid immune responses. No statistical method was used to set the sample size in advance, and investigators knew the group allocation. During validation, the model predicted progression to ophthalmopathy a median of around 6 months ahead of onset, with more than 55% sensitivity and under 85% specificity.

This clonotype appeared a few times. Its antigen has not been determined. The record has no base qualities; no much larger clone is one base away. Ophthalmopathy patients had moderately to severely active disease, Clinical Activity Score of at least 3, NOSPECS grade of at least 4, and duration under 3 months. Any patient with an uncontrolled infection, another autoimmune disease, pregnancy or lactation was excluded. Diagnoses were based on clinical symptoms, serum thyroxine and TRAb, thyroid ultrasound and orbital computed tomography. PBMCs were separated from over 9 ml of fresh peripheral blood using Ficoll-Paque density gradient centrifugation. Trizol reagent was used to extract total RNA, and RNA quality was then checked on an Agilent 2100 Bioanalyzer. The TCR beta CDR3 regions were amplified from RNA transcripts. The TCR CDR3 was subjected to a first round of RT-PCR using the HTBI primer set and the Qiagen OneStep RT-PCR kit. A second multiplex PCR round built the libraries, followed by size selection and purification. Paired-end sequencing of the libraries was performed with 100 bp reads on an Illumina HiSeq2000. The paper's processing steps were these. SOAPnuke was used to process the raw data, with reads discarded if the reads contained adapters or uncalled bases, had a mean Phred below 15, or lacked an exact constant-primer or identifier match. COPE v1.2.5 was used to merge high-quality paired reads, and clonotypes were defined as unique nucleotide sequences. MiTCR v1.1 was used to align clonotypes to the IMGT TRBV, TRBD and TRBJ reference segments. Only V-J combinations with frequency above 0.0001, covering 99% to 99.2% of repertoires, were analysed. A TCS score was defined as the ratio between F50 (clonal expansion) and ExV (chaos), using BLOSUM62-based TCRdist between CDR3 peptides within each V-J. Welch's t-statistics and random forest reduced roughly 540 V-J features to roughly 13, which were used in a naive Bayes classifier (R e1071). TCRdb itself trimmed the public reads at Q25 with fastp, ran MiXCR and retained productive beta chains. Here each entry gathers all rows of one CDR3 protein and keeps the most common genes and DNA. The V and J calls and clone size are TCRdb's, not the authors'. For this sample the table gives some 580,000 distinct CDR3 sequences, of which around 16% were detected only once. The ten largest account for 3% to 4% of the sample.

The CDR3 holds 15 amino acids from the cysteine to the phenylalanine. CDR3 DNA only is kept here, 45 bases in frame from base 1. The germline V gene yields SGHRS for CDR1 and YFSETQ for CDR2. V and J are truncated by 0 bases and 1 base respectively, leaving an intervening sequence of 11 bases. The V and J genes are TRBV5-1 and TRBJ2-7; the D segment could be TRBD2, given 6 matching bases. The material sequenced was blood. The source of this sequence is a woman in her 40s with Graves' ophthalmopathy. CDR3 sequence: CASSLGREGSYEQYF. The bases are TGCGCCAGCAGCTTGGGGCGGGAAGGATCCTACGAGCAGTACTTC.